One TCR beta chain is described in this entry. What it recognizes is unknown. TCRdb reanalysed the RT-PCR reads using MiXCR and keeps one entry per CDR3 protein. The sample lists about 620,000 distinct CDR3 sequences, about 12% occurring once. The source of the sample is a study of response to subunit inactivated influenza vaccine. Whole-study findings and limits: The authors proposed limited new T cell recruitment per seasonal influenza vaccination.

This receptor was identified in a man aged 45 to 65 who received an inactivated influenza vaccine. The specimen comprised PBMCs from blood, sampled on the day of vaccination.

The CDR3 loop is CASSPPGLAYGYTF. The CDR3 region has the DNA TGTGCCAGCAGCCCCCCGGGGCTTGCCTATGGCTACACCTTC. V is TRBV7-2 and J is TRBJ1-2, with a tentative D call TRBD1 (5 bases). V dropped 5 bases and J dropped 4 bases, with 14 bases sitting between them. This CDR3 is 14 amino acids long. Germline V gene lookup returns CDR1 SGHTA and CDR2 FQGNSA.